The 28 T cell receptor beta chains presented below share a single source sample, sequenced in a study of a mutant IDH1 vaccine in newly diagnosed glioma. Described time point: week 5, during vaccination. One vaccine dose held 300 ug of mutant IDH1 20-mer peptide and came with topical imiquimod. Their target antigens are unknown. Using immunoSEQ multiplex PCR, the repertoire was profiled, and TCRdb retains in-frame clones only, with some absent. The sample comprises about 40,000 clones, roughly 92% of which are singletons, and around 2.8% rests with the top ten. The sample here was PBMCs, taken from a glioma patient whose treatment included an IDH1 peptide vaccine. The receptors here all came from a man aged 45 to 65 with glioma.

V is TRBV6-4 and J is TRBJ1-1; weak D call: TRBD1 (5 bases). V was trimmed by 6 bases and J by 4 bases, leaving 21 bases between them. The germline gives CDR1 MRHNA, CDR2 SNTAGT. The CDR3 loop spans 16 amino acids. DNA of the CDR3: TGTGCCAGCAGCGACCAACCGGGGGTTGGGAGCACTGAAGCTTTCTTT. Protein product: CASSDQPGVGSTEAFF.

The chain is built from TRBV7-2 and TRBJ2-1; D remains unclear. Germline CDR1 SGHTA, CDR2 FQGNSA. Trimming pared 5 bases from V and 8 bases from J, leaving 7 bases between. The CDR3 covers 11 residues. The CDR3: CASSPLHEQFF. DNA of the CDR3: TGTGCCAGCAGCCCCTTACATGAGCAGTTCTTC.

The chain uses TRBV5-1 and TRBJ2-7; perhaps TRBD1 as D (5 bases). The germline gives CDR1 SGHRS, CDR2 YFSETQ. The length of the CDR3 is 19 residues. The V gene lost 4 bases and the J gene lost 0 bases, with 26 bases spanning the gap. The CDR3: CASSRNLLTGHSSSYEQYF. Here the CDR3 DNA reads TGCGCCAGCAGCCGTAACCTTCTCACAGGTCACTCTAGCTCCTACGAGCAGTACTTC.

This sequence joins TRBV18 and TRBJ2-7, with D possibly TRBD1 on 5 matching bases. Trimming left V 2 bases short and J 6 bases short, with 20 bases between. Germline V CDR1 and CDR2: KGHSH, LQKENI. The CDR3 sequence is 16 residues long. CDR3 in amino acids: CASSPWGVTQTSEQYF. For the CDR3, the DNA is TGTGCCAGCTCACCATGGGGCGTGACGCAAACATCCGAGCAGTACTTC. Variable domain in full (rest from reference TRBV18 and TRBJ2-7): NAGVMQNPRHLVRRRGQEARLRCSPMKGHSHVYWYRQLPEEGLKFMVYLQKENIIDESGMPKERFSAEFPKEGPSILRIQQVVRGDSAAYFCASSPWGVTQTSEQYFGPGTRLTVT.

The V gene is TRBV5-1, the J gene TRBJ2-1; 10 positions agree with TRBD1. The CDR3 contains 18 residues. After removal of 2 bases from V and 5 bases from J, the junction contained 13 bases not matched to a gene. In germline, CDR1 is SGHRS, CDR2 YFSETQ. The CDR3 DNA is TGCGCCAGCAGCTTAGGACAGGGGGTTTCCCAGCTGGACAATGAGCAGTTCTTC. Residues: CASSLGQGVSQLDNEQFF.

The chain uses TRBV28 and TRBJ2-7, with 7 nucleotides matching TRBD1. CDR1 is MDHEN, CDR2 SYDVKM, per germline. J gave up 3 bases and V 2 bases, and 4 bases lay outside the gene matches. The CDR3 is made up of 14 amino acids. CDR3 coding DNA: TGTGCCAGCAGTTTAGACAGGGTAATCTACGAGCAGTACTTC. This translates into CASSLDRVIYEQYF.

The chain couples TRBV29-1 to TRBJ1-1; weak D call: TRBD1 (5 bases). Germline values: CDR1 SQVTM, CDR2 ANQGSEA. This CDR3 contains 18 residues. V was trimmed by 0 bases and J by 1 base, leaving 21 bases between them. The CDR3 DNA is TGCAGCGTTGAAGATCTTCAGGGATGGGGGTCTGGGAACACTGAAGCTTTCTTT. Translated: CSVEDLQGWGSGNTEAFF.

The gene calls are TRBV7-9 and TRBJ2-7; 7 bases are shared with TRBD2. V shed 2 bases, J shed 13 bases, and the junction held 11 bases outside the gene matches. This CDR3 spans 13 amino acids. The germline V gene encodes CDR1 SEHNR and CDR2 FQNEAQ (reference sequence). As DNA, the CDR3 is TGTGCCAGCAGCTTAAACGGTTGGGAGCGGGGTTACTTC. Translated: CASSLNGWERGYF.

This chain uses TRBV4-3 with TRBJ2-3; 8 nucleotides align to TRBD2. CDR1 and CDR2 from the germline V gene are LGHNA and YSLEER. The CDR3 is 17 amino acids. J gave up 1 base and V 0 bases, and 6 bases lay outside the gene matches. The DNA for the CDR3 is TGCGCCAGCAGCCAAGATTTGCGGGGGGCGGGCACAGATACGCAGTATTTT. Amino acids: CASSQDLRGAGTDTQYF.

The chain links TRBV30 to TRBJ1-4, with D unclear. CDR1 is GTSNPN and CDR2 is SVGIG in the germline V gene (reference sequence). CDR3 length: 15 residues. V gave up 0 bases and J gave up 8 bases, with 16 bases separating them. CDR3: CAWSVNSLPGEKLFF. CDR3 in DNA: TGTGCCTGGAGTGTGAACTCCCTTCCTGGGGAAAAACTGTTTTTT.

The chain is built from TRBV29-1 and TRBJ2-7; D might be TRBD2 (5 bases). The germline V gene encodes CDR1 SQVTM and CDR2 ANQGSEA. The CDR3 totals 13 residues. The V end lost 4 bases, the J end lost 2 bases, and 12 bases lay between the germline ends. The CDR3 region has the DNA TGCAGCGTTGGGGAGACGGAGACCTACGAGCAGTACTTC. Amino acid sequence: CSVGETETYEQYF.

The sample holds a few counts of this clone. This chain joins TRBV11-2 and TRBJ1-4, with no clear D. In germline, CDR1 is SGHAT, CDR2 FQNNGV. V lost 7 bases, J lost 0 bases, and 12 bases lay in between. This CDR3 contains 15 residues. DNA of the CDR3: TGTGCCAGCAAGCGGGCTTTTGCAACTAATGAAAAACTGTTTTTT. It translates to CASKRAFATNEKLFF.

The rearrangement uses TRBV2 and TRBJ2-1; TRBD1 aligns across 8 bases. This CDR3 contains 16 residues. CDR1 is SNHLY and CDR2 is FYNNEI in the germline V gene. V lost 5 bases to trimming and J lost 8 bases; unmatched junction nucleotides: 14. CDR3 in amino acids: CASSLRRTGYGDEQFF. DNA for the CDR3: TGTGCCAGCAGTCTTCGTCGGACAGGGTATGGGGATGAGCAGTTCTTC.

The chain couples TRBV7-8 to TRBJ1-2, with D tentatively TRBD1 (5 bases). Trimming took off 1 base at V and 4 bases at J, with 13 bases between the two ends. Germline CDR1 SGHVS, CDR2 FQNEAQ. The CDR3 has 15 amino acids. The DNA of the CDR3 is TGTGCCAGCAGCTTAGTGGGTGATAGGGGCTATGGCTACACCTTC. Encoded protein: CASSLVGDRGYGYTF.

The chain links TRBV7-9 to TRBJ2-4, with TRBD2 as a possible D gene (6 bases). CDR1 is SEHNR and CDR2 is FQNEAQ in the germline V gene (reference sequence). The CDR3 loop spans 14 amino acids. Trimming shortened V by 4 bases and J by 4 bases, and 11 bases separated the two germline ends. The CDR3 region is CASSSGLGKNIQYF. In nucleotides, the CDR3 is TGTGCCAGCAGCTCGGGACTGGGTAAAAACATTCAGTACTTC.

The genes are TRBV7-6 and TRBJ2-5; D is unclear. Germline CDR1 SGHVS, CDR2 FNYEAQ. V was clipped by 5 bases and J by 2 bases, with 6 bases between them. The CDR3 is 12 amino acids. CDR3 sequence (DNA): TGTGCCAGCAGCCGCCCACAAGAGACCCAGTACTTC. Translated, it gives CASSRPQETQYF.

The chain links TRBV4-1 to TRBJ1-2; D call uncertain. Germline loops: CDR1 MGHRA, CDR2 YSYEKL. Trimming took off 0 bases at V and 5 bases at J, with 10 bases between the two ends. The CDR3 extends over 14 amino acids. CDR3 bases: TGCGCCAGCAGCCAAGACGGAACCTTATATGGCTACACCTTC. It is translated as CASSQDGTLYGYTF.

The J gene is TRBJ1-5, the V gene TRBV4-1; D gene uncertain. Germline lookup yields CDR1 MGHRA and CDR2 YSYEKL. V dropped 11 bases and J dropped 3 bases, with 14 bases sitting between them. The CDR3 extends over 13 amino acids. As DNA, the CDR3 is TGCGCCGCGGCCGGCAGCCCCAATCAGCCCCAGCATTTT. It translates to CAAAGSPNQPQHF.

The chain is built from TRBV7-9 and TRBJ1-1; D unclear. The V gene lost 1 base and the J gene lost 4 bases, with 10 bases spanning the gap. Per germline, CDR1 SEHNR and CDR2 FQNEAQ (reference sequence). The CDR3 spans 14 residues. The CDR3 sequence: CASSLGQEGTEAFF. The CDR3 DNA follows: TGTGCCAGCAGCTTAGGTCAGGAGGGCACTGAAGCTTTCTTT.

In its sample, this clone was seen once. The gene calls are TRBV5-4 and TRBJ1-5, with D possibly TRBD1 on 6 matching bases. The CDR3 runs to 14 residues. Per germline, CDR1 SGHNT and CDR2 YYREEE (reference sequence). V was clipped by 2 bases and J by 1 base, with 7 bases between them. In DNA, the CDR3 is TGTGCCAGCAGCTTACAGGGAAGCAATCAGCCCCAGCATTTT. Its protein product is CASSLQGSNQPQHF.

This chain connects TRBV6-1 to TRBJ2-1; TRBD1 agrees at 8 bases. The CDR3 is 15 residues long. From germline, CDR1 is MNHNS and CDR2 SASEGT. The ends lost 5 bases at V and 2 bases at J; junction bases unmatched: 5. The CDR3 bases are TGTGCCAGCAGTCAAACAGGGGGTACCTACAATGAGCAGTTCTTC. The encoded protein is CASSQTGGTYNEQFF.

V is TRBV19 and J is TRBJ1-2; TRBD1 matches at 11 bases. The J segment lost 6 bases and the V segment lost 4 bases, leaving 7 bases of the junction unmatched. This CDR3 has 15 residues. CDR1 and CDR2 (germline): LNHDA, SQIVND (reference sequence). In DNA form, the CDR3 reads TGTGCCAGTAGTAGGACAGGGGGCTCTAGTGATGGCTACACCTTC. Translating gives CASSRTGGSSDGYTF.

This chain links TRBV4-1 with TRBJ2-7; 7 bases agree with TRBD2. V trimming: 0 bases; J trimming: 9 bases; junction bases outside the gene matches: 5. Germline-derived CDR1 and CDR2 are MGHRA and YSYEKL. The CDR3 covers 13 residues. The CDR3 sequence is CASSQEAGAGQYF. CDR3 nucleotides: TGCGCCAGCAGCCAAGAGGCGGGAGCCGGGCAGTACTTC.

This clone was counted a single time. This chain joins TRBV9 and TRBJ2-3, with 10 positions matching TRBD1. The ends lost 4 bases at V and 1 base at J; junction bases unmatched: 6. In germline, CDR1 is SGDLS, CDR2 YYNGEE. The CDR3 sequence is 16 residues long. CDR3 sequence (DNA): TGTGCCAGCAGCCCTGGGACAGGGGTCCGCACAGATACGCAGTATTTT. It encodes CASSPGTGVRTDTQYF.

The chain employs TRBV28 and TRBJ2-3, with 8 bases that match TRBD1. After removal of 5 bases from V and 0 bases from J, the junction contained 10 bases not matched to a gene. The germline V gene has CDR1 MDHEN and CDR2 SYDVKM. The CDR3 has 17 residues. CDR3: CASSLTPRTGSTDTQYF. The DNA for the CDR3 is TGTGCCAGCAGTCTCACCCCTCGGACAGGGAGCACAGATACGCAGTATTTT.

V usage is TRBV2 and J usage is TRBJ2-7; 9 bases match TRBD2. The CDR3 is 16 amino acids. Trimming at V came to 2 bases and at J to 1 base, leaving 6 bases not matched to a gene. CDR1 and CDR2 from the germline V gene are SNHLY and FYNNEI. The DNA of the CDR3 is TGTGCCAGCAGTGAAAGCGGGGGGAAGGGGTCCTACGAGCAGTACTTC. As protein: CASSESGGKGSYEQYF.

CDR3 bases: TGTGCCTGGAGTGTACGGGGGGTCTGGTACGAGCAGTACTTC. Amino acids: CAWSVRGVWYEQYF. The J gene is TRBJ2-7, the V gene TRBV30, with 7 bases matching TRBD2. Unmatched junction bases numbered 6, after V lost 0 bases and J lost 4 bases. Germline CDR1 and CDR2: GTSNPN and SVGIG (reference sequence). This CDR3 spans 14 amino acids.

The chain uses TRBV5-8 and TRBJ1-1, with unresolved D. The CDR3 loop spans 15 amino acids. Germline V gene data show CDR1 as SGHTS and CDR2 as YDEGEE. V lost 0 bases, J lost 6 bases, and 15 bases lay in between. The CDR3 sequence: CASSLVGVPSPEAFF. CDR3 DNA sequence: TGTGCCAGCAGCTTGGTCGGGGTCCCAAGCCCTGAAGCTTTCTTT.